Listed below are T cell receptor beta chains from one sample, sequenced in a study of T-cell reconstitution after alpha-beta-depleted transplantation in children. TCRdb re-derived calls from the PCR reads in MiXCR, one entry per CDR3 protein. The profile covers just over 950,000 distinct CDR3 sequences, with about 29% appearing a single time and roughly 27% taken by the ten largest. Sequencing was performed on PBMCs, mostly from graft donor cells, taken 360 days after TCRalphabeta/CD19-depleted stem cell transplant. The receptor set was obtained from a boy younger than two who had a stem cell transplant for SCID, so the T cells may come from the graft donor. Both conserved end residues are part of each CDR3. Each record gives: D gene, clone size, J gene, V gene, CDR3 protein, CDR3 DNA. D genes are given only for firm matches. Clone size is stated in some rows and not others, as once, few, many or a class when expanded.

D: TRBD2; size: few; J: TRBJ2-7; V: TRBV7-8; CDR3: CASSSGRGKAYEQYF; DNA: TGTGCCAGCAGCTCCGGGAGGGGGAAAGCCTACGAGCAGTACTTC
D: NA; size: few; J: TRBJ2-5; V: TRBV9; CDR3: CASSVAETQYF; DNA: TGTGCCAGCAGCGTAGCTGAGACCCAGTACTTC
D: TRBD1; size: NA; J: TRBJ2-1; V: TRBV5-1; CDR3: CASSIRDSENEQFF; DNA: TGCGCCAGCAGCATCCGGGACAGTGAAAATGAGCAGTTCTTC
D: TRBD2; size: NA; J: TRBJ2-1; V: TRBV6-5; CDR3: CASSPRGGRNNEQFF; DNA: TGTGCCAGCAGCCCGCGGGGGGGCCGGAACAATGAGCAGTTCTTC
D: NA; size: NA; J: TRBJ2-7; V: TRBV20-1; CDR3: CSAPLGHKPYEQYF; DNA: TGCAGTGCTCCCCTCGGTCACAAGCCTTACGAGCAGTACTTC
D: NA; size: few; J: TRBJ2-7; V: TRBV7-9; CDR3: CASSLGTGKYF; DNA: TGTGCCAGCAGCTTAGGGACGGGGAAGTACTTC
D: NA; size: few; J: TRBJ2-2; V: TRBV12-3/TRBV12-4; CDR3: CASSLAGRAGELFF; DNA: TGCGCCAGCAGCTTGGCGGGACGGGCCGGGGAGCTGTTTTTT
D: NA; size: few; J: TRBJ2-4; V: TRBV5-6; CDR3: CASSLSQGLNIQYF; DNA: TGTGCCAGCAGCTTGAGTCAGGGCCTAAACATTCAGTACTTC
D: TRBD1; size: NA; J: TRBJ1-1; V: TRBV6-5; CDR3: CASSHGTGGAVNTEAFF; DNA: TGTGCCAGCAGTCACGGGACAGGGGGCGCCGTGAACACTGAAGCTTTCTTT
D: NA; size: NA; J: TRBJ2-3; V: TRBV20-1; CDR3: CSASPYEDTQYF; DNA: TGCAGTGCTAGTCCCTACGAGGATACGCAGTATTTT
D: NA; size: NA; J: TRBJ1-1; V: TRBV10-3; CDR3: CAIWGGLNTEAFF; DNA: TGTGCCATCTGGGGGGGTTTAAACACTGAAGCTTTCTTT
D: NA; size: NA; J: TRBJ2-7; V: TRBV10-3; CDR3: CAISESNQPNEQYF; DNA: TGTGCCATCAGTGAGTCGAACCAGCCCAACGAGCAGTACTTC
D: NA; size: NA; J: TRBJ2-7; V: TRBV5-4; CDR3: CASSLGLSRQLYEQYF; DNA: TGTGCCAGCAGCTTGGGCCTTTCGAGGCAGCTCTACGAGCAGTACTTC
D: TRBD1; size: NA; J: TRBJ2-7; V: TRBV2; CDR3: CASSKDRGLYEQYF; DNA: TGTGCCAGCAGTAAGGACAGGGGGCTCTACGAGCAGTACTTC
D: TRBD1; size: few; J: TRBJ2-1; V: TRBV9; CDR3: CASSRTNRGPYNEQFF; DNA: TGTGCCAGCAGCCGAACCAACAGGGGGCCGTACAATGAGCAGTTCTTC
D: TRBD1; size: NA; J: TRBJ2-3; V: TRBV12-3/TRBV12-4; CDR3: CATLDRGWSGTDTQYF; DNA: TGTGCCACCTTGGACAGGGGATGGAGCGGCACAGATACGCAGTATTTT
D: NA; size: NA; J: TRBJ1-2; V: TRBV7-8; CDR3: CASSLLSPDSGYGYTF; DNA: TGTGCCAGCAGCTTACTCAGCCCGGACAGCGGCTATGGCTACACCTTC
D: NA; size: few; J: TRBJ2-5; V: TRBV14; CDR3: CASSHPGAQETQYF; DNA: TGTGCCAGCAGCCACCCCGGGGCCCAAGAGACCCAGTACTTC
D: TRBD1; size: few; J: TRBJ2-1; V: TRBV9; CDR3: CASSSPRDRALSSYNEQFF; DNA: TGTGCCAGCAGCTCCCCCCGGGACAGGGCCCTCTCCTCCTACAATGAGCAGTTCTTC
D: NA; size: NA; J: TRBJ2-3; V: TRBV5-1; CDR3: CASSPVLGGASTDTQYF; DNA: TGCGCCAGCAGCCCAGTTCTGGGGGGTGCTAGCACAGATACGCAGTATTTT
D: TRBD2; size: few; J: TRBJ2-7; V: TRBV20-1; CDR3: CSARVSTSGGLLEQYF; DNA: TGCAGTGCTAGAGTCAGTACTAGCGGGGGATTGCTCGAGCAGTACTTC
D: TRBD2; size: few; J: TRBJ2-2; V: TRBV28; CDR3: CASSLWRGGANTGELFF; DNA: TGTGCCAGCAGTTTATGGCGGGGGGGCGCGAACACCGGGGAGCTGTTTTTT
D: TRBD2; size: NA; J: TRBJ2-5; V: TRBV6-1; CDR3: CASRRHGGLAGEETQYF; DNA: TGTGCCAGCCGGAGGCATGGGGGACTAGCGGGGGAAGAGACCCAGTACTTC
D: TRBD2; size: NA; J: TRBJ2-7; V: TRBV10-2; CDR3: CASSAPNLAGGAYEQYF; DNA: TGCGCCAGCAGCGCCCCAAATCTAGCGGGGGGTGCCTACGAGCAGTACTTC
D: NA; size: NA; J: TRBJ2-5; V: TRBV4-3; CDR3: CASSQDPQGGYQETQYF; DNA: TGCGCCAGCAGCCAGGATCCTCAAGGGGGGTACCAAGAGACCCAGTACTTC
D: NA; size: NA; J: TRBJ2-1; V: TRBV11-3; CDR3: CASSLGHLSYNEQFF; DNA: TGTGCCAGCAGCCTGGGACACCTCTCCTACAATGAGCAGTTCTTC
D: NA; size: NA; J: TRBJ2-7; V: TRBV3-1; CDR3: CASSQEWLYSYEQYF; DNA: TGTGCCAGCAGCCAAGAGTGGCTCTACTCCTACGAGCAGTACTTC
D: NA; size: NA; J: TRBJ1-1; V: TRBV10-3; CDR3: CAISLGGNTEAFF; DNA: TGTGCCATCAGCCTGGGGGGGAACACTGAAGCTTTCTTT
D: TRBD2; size: NA; J: TRBJ2-1; V: TRBV5-6; CDR3: CASRPPGLADAYNEQFF; DNA: TGTGCCAGCAGGCCTCCGGGACTAGCGGATGCCTACAATGAGCAGTTCTTC
D: NA; size: NA; J: TRBJ1-4; V: TRBV5-5; CDR3: CASSSMGDDEKLFF; DNA: TGTGCCAGCAGCTCTATGGGGGACGATGAAAAACTGTTTTTT
D: NA; size: few; J: TRBJ2-1; V: TRBV3-1; CDR3: CASSQGQGGNEQFF; DNA: TGTGCCAGCAGCCAAGGACAGGGAGGCAATGAGCAGTTCTTC
D: NA; size: NA; J: TRBJ1-5; V: TRBV6-5; CDR3: CASSRTHNQPQHF; DNA: TGTGCCAGCAGTCGTACCCACAATCAGCCCCAGCATTTT
D: NA; size: NA; J: TRBJ2-7; V: TRBV3-1; CDR3: CASSQVTDEQYF; DNA: TGTGCCAGCAGCCAAGTCACAGACGAGCAGTACTTC
D: NA; size: NA; J: TRBJ2-5; V: TRBV5-1; CDR3: CASSLVVREPLQETQYF; DNA: TGCGCCAGCAGCTTGGTTGTCAGGGAACCCCTCCAAGAGACCCAGTACTTC
D: NA; size: few; J: TRBJ2-5; V: TRBV3-1; CDR3: CASSHYWADKETQYF; DNA: TGTGCCAGCAGCCACTACTGGGCCGATAAAGAGACCCAGTACTTC
D: NA; size: few; J: TRBJ2-1; V: TRBV5-1; CDR3: CASSFRERQRQFF; DNA: TGCGCCAGCAGCTTCCGGGAGAGACAACGGCAGTTCTTC
D: NA; size: NA; J: TRBJ1-1; V: TRBV5-6; CDR3: CASSPKGQNTEAFF; DNA: TGTGCCAGCAGCCCAAAGGGACAGAACACTGAAGCTTTCTTT
D: NA; size: NA; J: TRBJ1-5; V: TRBV20-1; CDR3: CSARDGSGVNQPQHF; DNA: TGCAGTGCTAGAGATGGGTCAGGAGTAAATCAGCCCCAGCATTTT
D: NA; size: NA; J: TRBJ2-1; V: TRBV9; CDR3: CASSVFGGGIREQFF; DNA: TGTGCCAGCAGCGTATTTGGGGGTGGGATAAGGGAGCAGTTCTTC
D: NA; size: NA; J: TRBJ2-2; V: TRBV2; CDR3: CASGAESFTGELFF; DNA: TGTGCCAGCGGAGCGGAGTCCTTCACCGGGGAGCTGTTTTTT
D: TRBD1; size: NA; J: TRBJ2-7; V: TRBV11-2; CDR3: CASSFSTGGDEQYF; DNA: TGTGCCAGCAGCTTCTCGACAGGGGGTGACGAGCAGTACTTC
D: TRBD2; size: few; J: TRBJ2-3; V: TRBV9; CDR3: CASSVSAGGPADTQYF; DNA: TGTGCCAGCAGCGTCTCAGCGGGGGGGCCGGCAGATACGCAGTATTTT
D: TRBD1; size: NA; J: TRBJ2-5; V: TRBV12-3/TRBV12-4; CDR3: CASRPLGQGGIETQYF; DNA: TGTGCCAGCAGGCCCCTGGGACAGGGAGGTATCGAGACCCAGTACTTC
D: NA; size: NA; J: TRBJ1-6; V: TRBV9; CDR3: CASSPGAKGSYNSPLHF; DNA: TGTGCCAGCAGCCCGGGAGCGAAGGGCTCCTATAATTCACCCCTCCACTTT
D: TRBD1; size: many; J: TRBJ2-5; V: TRBV20-1; CDR3: CSAPGTAQETQYF; DNA: TGCAGTGCTCCAGGGACAGCTCAAGAGACCCAGTACTTC
D: NA; size: NA; J: TRBJ2-7; V: TRBV2; CDR3: CASSERNEQYF; DNA: TGTGCCAGCAGTGAGCGGAACGAGCAGTACTTC
D: NA; size: few; J: TRBJ2-6; V: TRBV15; CDR3: CATSRDVGLTGANVLTF; DNA: TGTGCCACCAGCAGAGATGTAGGACTTACTGGGGCCAACGTCCTGACTTTC
D: NA; size: NA; J: TRBJ1-5; V: TRBV18; CDR3: CASSPDNQPQHF; DNA: TGTGCCAGCTCACCAGATAATCAGCCCCAGCATTTT
D: NA; size: few; J: TRBJ1-1; V: TRBV12-3/TRBV12-4; CDR3: CASSPAGGAGRYTEAFF; DNA: TGTGCCAGCAGCCCCGCGGGGGGGGCCGGTCGGTACACTGAAGCTTTCTTT
D: NA; size: once; J: TRBJ2-4; V: TRBV2; CDR3: CASTLEGVRGIQYF; DNA: TGTGCCAGCACCCTAGAGGGGGTCCGCGGCATTCAGTACTTC
D: TRBD1; size: few; J: TRBJ2-1; V: TRBV28; CDR3: CASSSGGQWSSYNEQFF; DNA: TGTGCCAGCAGTTCAGGGGGTCAGTGGAGCTCCTACAATGAGCAGTTCTTC
D: NA; size: NA; J: TRBJ1-1; V: TRBV5-1; CDR3: CASSLEPESLNTEAFF; DNA: TGCGCCAGCAGCCTGGAGCCCGAATCGTTAAACACTGAAGCTTTCTTT
D: NA; size: NA; J: TRBJ1-4; V: TRBV6-5; CDR3: CASSYEGLREKLFF; DNA: TGTGCCAGCAGTTACGAGGGGCTCAGGGAAAAACTGTTTTTT
D: NA; size: few; J: TRBJ2-7; V: TRBV6-2/TRBV6-3; CDR3: CASSSIFQAARLSYEQYF; DNA: TGTGCCAGCAGTAGTATATTCCAGGCTGCCCGACTCTCCTACGAGCAGTACTTC
D: TRBD2; size: NA; J: TRBJ2-7; V: TRBV11-1; CDR3: CASSHGERGGRYF; DNA: TGTGCCAGCAGCCATGGGGAGCGGGGAGGACGGTACTTC
D: TRBD2; size: NA; J: TRBJ2-7; V: TRBV6-1; CDR3: CASTRAGGSGEQYF; DNA: TGTGCCAGCACCCGAGCGGGGGGATCAGGGGAGCAGTACTTC